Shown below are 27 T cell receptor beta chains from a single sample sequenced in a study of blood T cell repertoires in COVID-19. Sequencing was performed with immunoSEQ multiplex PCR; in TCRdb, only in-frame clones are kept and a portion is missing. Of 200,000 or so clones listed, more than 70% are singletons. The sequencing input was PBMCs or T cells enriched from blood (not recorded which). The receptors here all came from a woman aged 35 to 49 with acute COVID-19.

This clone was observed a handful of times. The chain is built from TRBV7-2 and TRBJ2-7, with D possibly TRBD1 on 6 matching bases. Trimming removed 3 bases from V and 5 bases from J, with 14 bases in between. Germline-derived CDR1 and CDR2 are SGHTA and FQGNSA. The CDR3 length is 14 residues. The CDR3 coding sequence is TGTGCCAGCAGCTTGACAGGTAACCCACACGAGCAGTACTTC. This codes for CASSLTGNPHEQYF.

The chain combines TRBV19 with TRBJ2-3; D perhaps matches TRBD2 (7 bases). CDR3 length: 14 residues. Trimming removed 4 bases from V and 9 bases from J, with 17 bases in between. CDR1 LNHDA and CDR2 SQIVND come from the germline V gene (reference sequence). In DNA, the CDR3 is TGTGCCAGTAGTAGAGGGGGGGCACTTAGAACGCAGTATTTT. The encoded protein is CASSRGGALRTQYF.

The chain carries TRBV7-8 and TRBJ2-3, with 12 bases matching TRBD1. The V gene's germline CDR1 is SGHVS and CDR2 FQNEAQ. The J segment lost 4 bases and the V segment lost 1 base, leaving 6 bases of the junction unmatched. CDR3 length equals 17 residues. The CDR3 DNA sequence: TGTGCCAGCAGCTTAGTAAGCGGGACAGGGGGCGCAGATACGCAGTATTTT. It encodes CASSLVSGTGGADTQYF.

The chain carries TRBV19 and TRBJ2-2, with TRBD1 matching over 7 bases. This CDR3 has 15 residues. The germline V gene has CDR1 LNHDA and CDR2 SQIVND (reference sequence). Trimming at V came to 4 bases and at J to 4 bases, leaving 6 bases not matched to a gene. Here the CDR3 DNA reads TGTGCCAGTAGTAAGGGGGCGGCGGGCACCGGGGAGCTGTTTTTT. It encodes CASSKGAAGTGELFF.

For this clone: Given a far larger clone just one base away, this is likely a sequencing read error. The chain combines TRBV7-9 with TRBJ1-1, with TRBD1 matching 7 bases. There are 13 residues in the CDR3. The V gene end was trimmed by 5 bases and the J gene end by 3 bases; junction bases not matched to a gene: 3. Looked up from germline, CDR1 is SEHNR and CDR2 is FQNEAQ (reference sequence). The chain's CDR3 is CASSPTGDTEAFF. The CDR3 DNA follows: TGTGCCAGCAGCCCTACAGGGGACACTGAAGCTTTCTTT.

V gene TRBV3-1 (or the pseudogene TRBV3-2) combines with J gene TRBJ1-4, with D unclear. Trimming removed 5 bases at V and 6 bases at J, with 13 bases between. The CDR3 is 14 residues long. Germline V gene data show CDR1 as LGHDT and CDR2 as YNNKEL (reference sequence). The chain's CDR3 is CASSTRGDHEKLFF. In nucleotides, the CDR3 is TGTGCCAGCAGCACACGAGGTGACCATGAAAAACTGTTTTTT.

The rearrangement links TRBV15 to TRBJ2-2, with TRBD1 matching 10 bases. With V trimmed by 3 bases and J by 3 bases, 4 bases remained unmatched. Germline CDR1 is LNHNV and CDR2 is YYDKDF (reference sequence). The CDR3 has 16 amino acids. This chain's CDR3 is CATSRPGQGHTGELFF. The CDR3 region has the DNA TGTGCCACCAGCAGGCCGGGACAGGGGCACACCGGGGAGCTGTTTTTT.

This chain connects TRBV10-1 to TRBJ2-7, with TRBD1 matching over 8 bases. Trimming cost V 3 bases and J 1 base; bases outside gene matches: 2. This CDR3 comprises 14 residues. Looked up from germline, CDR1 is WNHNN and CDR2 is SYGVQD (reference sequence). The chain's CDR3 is CASSDGTGSYEQYF. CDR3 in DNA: TGCGCCAGCAGTGACGGGACAGGATCCTACGAGCAGTACTTC.

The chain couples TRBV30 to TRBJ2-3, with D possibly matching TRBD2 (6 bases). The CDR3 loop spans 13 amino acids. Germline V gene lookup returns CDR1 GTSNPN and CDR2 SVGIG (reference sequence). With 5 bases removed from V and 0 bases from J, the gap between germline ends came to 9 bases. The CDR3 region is CAWGGTSTDTQYF. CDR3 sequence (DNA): TGTGCCTGGGGGGGGACTAGCACAGATACGCAGTATTTT.

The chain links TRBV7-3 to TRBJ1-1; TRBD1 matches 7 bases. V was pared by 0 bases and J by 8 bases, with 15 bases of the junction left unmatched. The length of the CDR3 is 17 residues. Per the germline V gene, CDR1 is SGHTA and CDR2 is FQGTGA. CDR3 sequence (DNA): TGTGCCAGCAGCTTAACGGTCCGGTCGGCCGGAGGGGGCGAAGCTTTCTTT. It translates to CASSLTVRSAGGGEAFF.

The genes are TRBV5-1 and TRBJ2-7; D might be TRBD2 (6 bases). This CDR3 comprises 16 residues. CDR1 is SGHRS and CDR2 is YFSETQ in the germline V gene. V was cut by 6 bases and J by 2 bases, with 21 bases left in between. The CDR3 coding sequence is TGCGCCAGCACTCTGGTGACTGGAGGGGTACCCTACGAGCAGTACTTC. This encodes CASTLVTGGVPYEQYF.

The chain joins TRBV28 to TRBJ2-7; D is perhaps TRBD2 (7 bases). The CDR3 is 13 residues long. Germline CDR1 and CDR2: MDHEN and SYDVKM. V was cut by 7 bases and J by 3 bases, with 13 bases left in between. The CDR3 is CASIGGRLYEQYF. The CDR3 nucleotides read TGTGCCAGCATCGGGGGGCGACTCTACGAGCAGTACTTC.

The CDR3 protein is CASSPGSYSNQPQHF. In DNA, the CDR3 is TGTGCCAGCAGCCCGGGGAGTTATAGCAATCAGCCCCAGCATTTT. The genes are TRBV6-5 and TRBJ1-5; D gene unclear. The CDR3 has 15 amino acids. Trimming cost V 6 bases and J 0 bases, with 12 bases left between them. In germline, CDR1 is MNHEY, CDR2 SVGAGI.

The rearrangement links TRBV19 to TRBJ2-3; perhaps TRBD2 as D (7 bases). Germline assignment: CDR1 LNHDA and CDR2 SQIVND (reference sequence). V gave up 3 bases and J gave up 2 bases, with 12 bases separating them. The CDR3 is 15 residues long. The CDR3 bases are TGTGCCAGTAGTATCGGGGGGACACCCACAGATACGCAGTATTTT. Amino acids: CASSIGGTPTDTQYF. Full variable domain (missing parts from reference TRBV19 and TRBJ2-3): DGGITQSPKYLFRKEGQNVTLSCEQNLNHDAMYWYRQDPGQGLRLIYYSQIVNDFQKGDIAEGYSVSREKKESFPLTVTSAQKNPTAFYLCASSIGGTPTDTQYFGPGTRLTVL.

In DNA, the CDR3 is TGTGCCAGCAGTTTAATCGGCAGGGGGTCCTACAATGAGCAGTTCTTC. It yields the protein CASSLIGRGSYNEQFF. V usage is TRBV28 and J usage is TRBJ2-1, with 7 positions matching TRBD1. Trimming cost V 2 bases and J 1 base; bases outside gene matches: 5. Germline values: CDR1 MDHEN, CDR2 SYDVKM. The CDR3 has 16 amino acids.

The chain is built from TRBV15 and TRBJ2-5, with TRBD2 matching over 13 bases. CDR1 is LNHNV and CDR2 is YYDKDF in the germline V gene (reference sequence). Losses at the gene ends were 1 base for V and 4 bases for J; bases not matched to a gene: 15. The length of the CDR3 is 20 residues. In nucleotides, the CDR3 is TGTGCCACCAGCAGAGGAGGGGTGGGACTAGCGGGGATAGACGGAGAGACCCAGTACTTC. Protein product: CATSRGGVGLAGIDGETQYF.

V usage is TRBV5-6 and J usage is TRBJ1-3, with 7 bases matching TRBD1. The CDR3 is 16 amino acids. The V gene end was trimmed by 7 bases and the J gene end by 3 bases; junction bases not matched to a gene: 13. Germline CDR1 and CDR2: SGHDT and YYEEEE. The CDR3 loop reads CASHRIEQGRGNTIYF. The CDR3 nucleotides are TGTGCCAGCCACCGAATCGAACAGGGGCGTGGAAACACCATATATTTT.

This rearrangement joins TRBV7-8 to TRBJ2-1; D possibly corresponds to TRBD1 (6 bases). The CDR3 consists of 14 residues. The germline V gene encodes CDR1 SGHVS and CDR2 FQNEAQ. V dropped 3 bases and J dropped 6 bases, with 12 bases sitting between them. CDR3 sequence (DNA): TGTGCCAGCAGCTTTCCCCTCAGGGGCAATGAGCAGTTCTTC. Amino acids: CASSFPLRGNEQFF.

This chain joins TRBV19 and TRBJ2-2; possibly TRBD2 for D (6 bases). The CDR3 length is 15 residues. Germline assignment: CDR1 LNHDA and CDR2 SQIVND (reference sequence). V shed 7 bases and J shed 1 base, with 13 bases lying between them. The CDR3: CASMEGGLNTGELFF. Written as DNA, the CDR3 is TGTGCCAGTATGGAGGGCGGGCTGAACACCGGGGAGCTGTTTTTT. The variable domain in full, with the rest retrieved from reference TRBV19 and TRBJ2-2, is DGGITQSPKYLFRKEGQNVTLSCEQNLNHDAMYWYRQDPGQGLRLIYYSQIVNDFQKGDIAEGYSVSREKKESFPLTVTSAQKNPTAFYLCASMEGGLNTGELFFGEGSRLTVL.

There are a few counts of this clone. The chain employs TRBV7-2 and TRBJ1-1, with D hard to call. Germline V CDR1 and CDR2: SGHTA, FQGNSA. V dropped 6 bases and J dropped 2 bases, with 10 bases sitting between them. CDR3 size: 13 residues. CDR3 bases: TGTGCCAGCAGGGGCCCTTTTAACACTGAAGCTTTCTTT. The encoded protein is CASRGPFNTEAFF.

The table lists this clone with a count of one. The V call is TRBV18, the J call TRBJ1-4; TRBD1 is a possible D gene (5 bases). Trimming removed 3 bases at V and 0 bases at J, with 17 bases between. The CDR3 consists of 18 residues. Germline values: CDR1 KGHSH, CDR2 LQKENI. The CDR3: CASSPRGFKTATNEKLFF. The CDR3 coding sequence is TGTGCCAGCTCACCCCGGGGGTTTAAAACTGCAACTAATGAAAAACTGTTTTTT.

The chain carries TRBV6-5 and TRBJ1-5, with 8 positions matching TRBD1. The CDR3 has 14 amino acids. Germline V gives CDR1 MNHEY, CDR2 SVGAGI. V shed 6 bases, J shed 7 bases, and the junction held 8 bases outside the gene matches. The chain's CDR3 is CASSDGQGRQPQHF. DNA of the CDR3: TGTGCCAGCAGCGATGGACAGGGAAGGCAGCCCCAGCATTTT.

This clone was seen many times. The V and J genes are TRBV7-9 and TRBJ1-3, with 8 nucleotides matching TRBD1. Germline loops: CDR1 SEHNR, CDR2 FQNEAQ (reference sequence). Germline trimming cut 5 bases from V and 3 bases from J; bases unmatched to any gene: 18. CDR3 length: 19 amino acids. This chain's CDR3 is CASSQDRVRGLKGGNTIYF. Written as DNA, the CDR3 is TGTGCCAGCAGCCAGGACAGGGTAAGAGGCCTAAAAGGTGGAAACACCATATATTTT.

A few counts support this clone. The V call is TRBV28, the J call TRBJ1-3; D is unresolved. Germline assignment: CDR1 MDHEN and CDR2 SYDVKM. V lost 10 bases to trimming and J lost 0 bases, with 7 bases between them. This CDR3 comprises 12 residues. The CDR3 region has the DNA TGTGCCACGGGGAACTCTGGAAACACCATATATTTT. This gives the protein CATGNSGNTIYF.

The CDR3 sequence is CASSQGTDIMNTEAFF. The CDR3 DNA follows: TGTGCCAGCAGCCAAGGCACAGATATCATGAACACTGAAGCTTTCTTT. V usage is TRBV3-1 (or the pseudogene TRBV3-2) and J usage is TRBJ1-1; no definite D call. This CDR3 has 16 amino acids. The germline V gene has CDR1 LGHDT and CDR2 YNNKEL (reference sequence). Trimming took off 1 base at V and 0 bases at J, with 12 bases between the two ends.

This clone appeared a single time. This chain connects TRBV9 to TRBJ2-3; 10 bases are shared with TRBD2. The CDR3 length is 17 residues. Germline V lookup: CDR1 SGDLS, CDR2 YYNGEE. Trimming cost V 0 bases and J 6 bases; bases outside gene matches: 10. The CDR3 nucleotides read TGTGCCAGCAGCGTAGAAGTGAGCGGGGGGGATGGGGATACGCAGTATTTT. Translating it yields CASSVEVSGGDGDTQYF.

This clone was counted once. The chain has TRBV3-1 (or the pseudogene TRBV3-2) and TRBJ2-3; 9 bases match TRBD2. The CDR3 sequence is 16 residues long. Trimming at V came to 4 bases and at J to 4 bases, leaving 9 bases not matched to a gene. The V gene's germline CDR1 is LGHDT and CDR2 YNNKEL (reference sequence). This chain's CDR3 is CASSPHSGSAADTQYF. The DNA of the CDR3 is TGTGCCAGCAGCCCCCATAGCGGGAGTGCGGCAGATACGCAGTATTTT.